One sample yielded the 27 T cell receptor beta chains listed below, sequenced in a study of cytomegalovirus exposure and HLA in healthy donors. Primers included in the PCR were 60 Vbeta and 13 Jbeta primers. Profiled with immunoSEQ multiplex PCR; TCRdb holds only in-frame clones, not every one. The data show approximately 120,000 clones, approximately 80% seen once. Sequenced input: PBMCs. These receptors were obtained from a woman in her twenties or thirties in good health and CMV-seronegative.

This clone has only a few counts. V and J are TRBV27 and TRBJ2-7; 9 bases fit TRBD1. Per germline, CDR1 MNHEY and CDR2 SMNVEV (reference sequence). This CDR3 has 13 residues. V dropped 6 bases and J dropped 3; count of bases not matched to a gene: 3. CDR3: CASSRDRDYEQYF. CDR3 DNA sequence: TGTGCCAGCAGCCGGGACAGGGACTACGAGCAGTACTTC.

The chain carries TRBV7-6 and TRBJ1-3, with a possible D match to TRBD1 (6 bases). V was pared by 4 bases and J by 3 bases, with 25 bases between. In germline, CDR1 is SGHVS, CDR2 FNYEAQ. The length of the CDR3 is 19 residues. CDR3 in amino acids: CASSSGGDGYRVGGNTIYF. In nucleotides, the CDR3 is TGTGCCAGCAGCTCCGGTGGGGACGGCTACAGGGTGGGTGGAAACACCATATATTTT.

The CDR3 DNA reads TGTGCCACCAGTTTCATGCCAGCGGCCGGGGCCAACGTCCTGACTTTC. Amino acids: CATSFMPAAGANVLTF. This chain joins TRBV15 and TRBJ2-6; weak D call: TRBD2 (5 bases). The germline gives CDR1 LNHNV, CDR2 YYDKDF (reference sequence). The CDR3 length is 16 residues. V gave up 6 bases and J gave up 4 bases, with 16 bases separating them.

The chain has TRBV6-6 and TRBJ2-5; perhaps TRBD2 as D (6 bases). V lost 2 bases to trimming and J lost 2 bases, with 9 bases between them. In germline, CDR1 is MNHNY, CDR2 SVGAGI (reference sequence). The CDR3 has 14 residues. In nucleotides, the CDR3 is TGTGCCAGCAGTTACGGAGGGGCTCAAGAGACCCAGTACTTC. Encoded protein: CASSYGGAQETQYF.

The chain couples TRBV5-1 to TRBJ2-7, with 10 bases that match TRBD2. The CDR3 contains 16 residues. J gave up 6 bases and V 1 base, and 10 bases lay outside the gene matches. Germline assignment: CDR1 SGHRS and CDR2 YFSETQ. The CDR3 DNA is TGCGCCAGCAGCTTGTTGCCGGGACTAGCGATCGGCGAGCAGTACTTC. Encoded protein: CASSLLPGLAIGEQYF.

The gene calls are TRBV11-2 and TRBJ2-5; 9 bases agree with TRBD2. The CDR3 is 16 residues long. Germline V gene data show CDR1 as SGHAT and CDR2 as FQNNGV. V was pared by 2 bases and J by 5 bases, with 9 bases of the junction left unmatched. CDR3 sequence (DNA): TGTGCCAGCAGCTTATCTTGGGCGGGAGGGCCGGAGACCCAGTACTTC. It encodes CASSLSWAGGPETQYF.

The chain employs TRBV18 and TRBJ2-7, with TRBD2 as a possible D gene (6 bases). The CDR3 is 15 amino acids. Between the trimmed V and J ends, which lost 2 bases and 5 bases, there was a span of 16 bases. Germline V gives CDR1 KGHSH, CDR2 LQKENI. This CDR3 reads CASSPGLKTGDEQYF. The CDR3 DNA follows: TGTGCCAGCTCACCAGGACTTAAAACGGGGGACGAGCAGTACTTC.

The genes are TRBV7-2 and TRBJ2-7; a weak D match, TRBD1 (6 bases). Germline values: CDR1 SGHTA, CDR2 FQGNSA. The ends were cut back, 0 bases at V and 2 bases at J, with 14 bases in the middle. The CDR3 loop spans 16 amino acids. The DNA for the CDR3 is TGTGCCAGCAGCTTAGCTACAGGGTCGGTTGCCTACGAGCAGTACTTC. Its translation: CASSLATGSVAYEQYF. Full variable domain (remainder filled in from reference TRBV7-2 and TRBJ2-7): GAGVSQSPSNKVTEKGKDVELRCDPISGHTALYWYRQSLGQGLEFLIYFQGNSAPDKSGLPSDRFSAERTGGSVSTLTIQRTQQEDSAVYLCASSLATGSVAYEQYFGPGTRLTVT.

The rearrangement links TRBV30 to TRBJ2-2, with 7 bases matching TRBD1. This CDR3 spans 16 amino acids. Germline lookup yields CDR1 GTSNPN and CDR2 SVGIG (reference sequence). V trimming: 3 bases; J trimming: 4 bases; junction bases outside the gene matches: 11. The CDR3 sequence: CAWSPPTGIITGELFF. As DNA, the CDR3 is TGTGCCTGGAGCCCCCCGACAGGGATAATCACCGGGGAGCTGTTTTTT.

This clone was seen a handful of times. This chain connects TRBV7-9 to TRBJ2-2; tentatively, D is TRBD1 (5 bases). The germline V gene has CDR1 SEHNR and CDR2 FQNEAQ (reference sequence). V lost 2 bases to trimming and J lost 2 bases, with 9 bases between them. This CDR3 has 15 residues. In DNA, the CDR3 is TGTGCCAGCAGCTTAAGGACATCCAACACCGGGGAGCTGTTTTTT. Encoded protein: CASSLRTSNTGELFF.

V and J are TRBV10-3 and TRBJ2-3, with 10 bases aligning to TRBD2. J lost 1 base, V lost 11 bases, and 6 bases had no gene match. The CDR3 is 14 residues long. Germline CDR1 reads ENHRY; CDR2 reads SYGVKD. The CDR3 reads CAVRGTSGTDTQYF. The CDR3 coding sequence is TGTGCCGTTAGAGGGACTAGCGGCACAGATACGCAGTATTTT.

The genes are TRBV7-9 and TRBJ1-2; D is undetermined. The CDR3 spans 12 residues. The V gene lost 8 bases and the J gene lost 1 base, with 8 bases spanning the gap. Germline V gene sequence: CDR1 SEHNR, CDR2 FQNEAQ (reference sequence). CDR3 sequence: CASSLSNYGYTF. CDR3 DNA: TGTGCCAGCTCTCTGAGTAACTATGGCTACACCTTC.

This chain uses TRBV27 with TRBJ2-3, with D possibly TRBD2 on 5 matching bases. Germline CDR1 and CDR2: MNHEY and SMNVEV (reference sequence). The CDR3 runs 16 residues. V was clipped by 3 bases and J by 4 bases, with 17 bases between them. The CDR3 DNA reads as TGTGCCAGCAGTTTCTCCTTGGGCCCCGGGGCAGATACGCAGTATTTT. Translated: CASSFSLGPGADTQYF.

This chain connects TRBV14 to TRBJ2-1, with D tentatively TRBD1 (6 bases). Germline assignment: CDR1 SGHDN and CDR2 FVKESK. There are 13 residues in the CDR3. V was clipped by 0 bases and J by 12 bases, with 12 bases between them. In nucleotides, the CDR3 is TGTGCCAGCAGCCAAGATCAGGCAGGGGTGCAGTTCTTC. The encoded protein is CASSQDQAGVQFF.

The rearrangement joins TRBV25-1 to TRBJ2-7; weak D call: TRBD2 (5 bases). In germline, CDR1 is MGHDK, CDR2 SYGVNS. This CDR3 has 12 residues. The V end lost 1 base, the J end lost 6 bases, and 7 bases lay between the germline ends. The CDR3 nucleotides read TGTGCCAGCAGTGAATCCGGGGTCGAGCAGTACTTC. Translation gives CASSESGVEQYF.

This chain joins TRBV7-9 and TRBJ2-5; 10 bases line up with TRBD2. Germline-derived CDR1 and CDR2 are SEHNR and FQNEAQ (reference sequence). CDR3 length: 14 amino acids. V gave up 8 bases and J gave up 4 bases; unmatched junction bases: 7. CDR3 nucleotide sequence: TGTGCCAGCCTAGCGGGAGACTGGTCAGAGACCCAGTACTTC. It yields the protein CASLAGDWSETQYF. Supplemented by reference TRBV7-9 and TRBJ2-5, the full variable domain reads DTGVSQNPRHKITKRGQNVTFRCDPISEHNRLYWYRQTLGQGPEFLTYFQNEAQLEKSRLLSDRFSAERPKGSFSTLEIQRTEQGDSAMYLCASLAGDWSETQYFGPGTRLLVL.

The chain combines TRBV6-5 with TRBJ2-2; possible D gene TRBD1, 5 bases. The V gene's germline CDR1 is MNHEY and CDR2 SVGAGI. The CDR3 runs 14 residues. V was cut by 7 bases and J by 3 bases, with 12 bases left in between. CDR3 loop: CASKPGRHTGELFF. The CDR3 coding sequence is TGTGCCAGCAAACCAGGGCGGCACACCGGGGAGCTGTTTTTT.

Concerning this clone itself: The junction differs from germline at one of its ends, possibly a read error. CDR3 protein: CSSSLVGREDEQFF. The CDR3 DNA is TGTTCCAGCAGCCTAGTGGGAAGGGAGGATGAGCAGTTCTTC. V is TRBV7-9 and J is TRBJ2-1, with D possibly being TRBD2 (6 bases). The V gene's germline CDR1 is SEHNR and CDR2 FQNEAQ (reference sequence). This CDR3 is built from 14 residues. Full variable domain (rest looked up from reference TRBV7-9 and TRBJ2-1): DTGVSQNPRHKITKRGQNVTFRCDPISEHNRLYWYRQTLGQGPEFLTYFQNEAQLEKSRLLSDRFSAERPKGSFSTLEIQRTEQGDSAMYLCSSSLVGREDEQFFGPGTRLTVL.

The genes are TRBV19 and TRBJ2-7; 7 bases align to TRBD2. The germline V gene has CDR1 LNHDA and CDR2 SQIVND (reference sequence). V shed 1 base, J shed 7 bases, and the junction held 7 bases outside the gene matches. The CDR3 sequence is 14 residues long. The CDR3 region is CASSIVSSGREQYF. The CDR3 coding sequence is TGTGCCAGTAGTATAGTTTCTAGCGGCAGGGAGCAGTACTTC. Based on the CDR3 plus reference TRBV19 and TRBJ2-7, the full variable domain is DGGITQSPKYLFRKEGQNVTLSCEQNLNHDAMYWYRQDPGQGLRLIYYSQIVNDFQKGDIAEGYSVSREKKESFPLTVTSAQKNPTAFYLCASSIVSSGREQYFGPGTRLTVT.

The chain links TRBV19 to TRBJ2-3, with a tentative D call TRBD1 (6 bases). Trimming left V 6 bases short and J 4 bases short, with 20 bases between. Germline assignment: CDR1 LNHDA and CDR2 SQIVND (reference sequence). The CDR3 is made up of 16 amino acids. The CDR3 DNA reads TGTGCCAGTAGGGCCGGGACAAATTTCCAGGCAGATACGCAGTATTTT. This gives the protein CASRAGTNFQADTQYF.

The V gene is TRBV18, the J gene TRBJ2-1; no definite D call. V was clipped by 6 bases and J by 9 bases, with 15 bases between them. From germline, CDR1 is KGHSH and CDR2 LQKENI. The CDR3 runs to 13 residues. The CDR3 sequence: CASSPGTVSEQFF. The CDR3 nucleotides are TGTGCCAGCTCCCCAGGTACAGTATCTGAGCAGTTCTTC. The full variable domain, rest sourced from reference TRBV18 and TRBJ2-1, is NAGVMQNPRHLVRRRGQEARLRCSPMKGHSHVYWYRQLPEEGLKFMVYLQKENIIDESGMPKERFSAEFPKEGPSILRIQQVVRGDSAAYFCASSPGTVSEQFFGPGTRLTVL.

V usage is TRBV6-6 and J usage is TRBJ1-1; D uncertain. The V and J ends lost 6 bases and 4 bases respectively, with 18 bases between them. CDR3 length equals 15 residues. Germline CDR1 MNHNY, CDR2 SVGAGI (reference sequence). The CDR3 loop is CASSTLSRGGTEAFF. The CDR3 region has the DNA TGTGCCAGCAGCACGTTGTCTCGGGGAGGCACTGAAGCTTTCTTT.

V and J are TRBV2 and TRBJ1-1; possibly TRBD1 for D (5 bases). CDR3 length: 14 residues. V was clipped by 4 bases and J by 4 bases, with 13 bases between them. In germline, CDR1 is SNHLY, CDR2 FYNNEI. The CDR3 protein is CASSVQVRGTEAFF. The CDR3 DNA reads as TGTGCCAGCAGTGTACAGGTTAGGGGCACTGAAGCTTTCTTT.

This chain joins TRBV7-2 and TRBJ2-7, with 7 bases fitting TRBD1. The trim removed 5 bases at V and 2 bases at J, leaving 9 bases unmatched. The CDR3 loop spans 15 amino acids. Germline CDR1 reads SGHTA; CDR2 reads FQGNSA. The CDR3 DNA is TGTGCCAGCAGCCTTAGACAGGGAGCCACCTACGAGCAGTACTTC. Its protein is CASSLRQGATYEQYF.

The chain employs TRBV30 and TRBJ1-5; D not certain. Per germline, CDR1 GTSNPN and CDR2 SVGIG (reference sequence). This CDR3 contains 13 residues. V was pared by 3 bases and J by 6 bases, with 12 bases between. The CDR3 DNA reads as TGTGCCTGGAGACCCTCGGGTTCTCAGCCCCAGCATTTT. It translates to CAWRPSGSQPQHF.

The CDR3 is CASSEYPGTGVRETQYF. The CDR3 nucleotides read TGTGCCAGCAGTGAGTACCCTGGGACAGGGGTCAGAGAGACCCAGTACTTC. The V gene is TRBV25-1, the J gene TRBJ2-5; 10 bases map to TRBD1. Germline V gene sequence: CDR1 MGHDK, CDR2 SYGVNS. This CDR3 is 17 amino acids long. V shed 3 bases and J 4 bases; nucleotides not matched to a gene: 11.

The rearrangement joins TRBV6-1 to TRBJ2-1; TRBD2 matches at 10 bases. Germline V gives CDR1 MNHNS, CDR2 SASEGT. V gave up 6 bases and J gave up 7 bases; unmatched junction bases: 6. The CDR3 covers 14 residues. The CDR3 DNA follows: TGTGCCAGCAGGCAGCGGGAGGGCCGGAATGAGCAGTTCTTC. Its translation is CASRQREGRNEQFF.